This TCR beta chain appears in the sequencing data of a study of a mutant IDH1 vaccine in newly diagnosed glioma. Whole-study findings and limits: There seemed to be no relation between pseudoprogression and changes in top peripheral T cell clonotypes.

The germline gives CDR1 MNHEY, CDR2 SVGAGI. The CDR3 loop spans 14 amino acids. The germline V and J ends were trimmed by 3 bases and 4 bases, with 12 bases remaining between them. The time point: baseline, week 1 (first vaccination visit). Treatment given: pre-vaccination baseline after standard-of-care therapy. As to this clone: Its antigen is not known.

Repertoires were generated with immunoSEQ multiplex PCR, while TCRdb's copy carries only in-frame clones and drops some. The table has tens of thousands of clones, about 88% seen once. Here the sequenced sample was PBMCs, taken from a glioma patient treated with radiotherapy, temozolomide or both. The receptor was derived from a middle-aged woman with glioma. This rearrangement joins TRBV6-5 to TRBJ1-2; perhaps TRBD1 as D (5 bases). CDR3 nucleotide sequence: TGTGCCAGCAGTTATTCCGGGACGGCCTATGGCTACACCTTC. Translating it yields CASSYSGTAYGYTF.